The 19 T cell receptor beta chains below were found in one sample sequenced in a study of regulatory T cells in long-lasting Graves disease. In building TCR beta libraries, iRepertoire HTBI primers were used together with Arm-PCR of CDR3 regions. A single record per CDR3 protein comes from TCRdb applying MiXCR to the multiplex PCR reads. The profile shows 650,000 to 700,000 distinct CDR3 sequences, about 32% of them singletons. As for time point: persistent/refractory GD, antithyroid drugs over 5 years with positive TRAb. From PBMCs, RNA was extracted and then used to make the TCR library. The sequencing used peripheral blood mononuclear cells (PBMCs), collected when the disease was refractory, from a patient treated with antithyroid drugs. Receptor source: a female donor with Graves disease.

The chain is built from TRBV5-4 and TRBJ1-1, with 7 nucleotides matching TRBD1. This CDR3 is built from 16 residues. Germline-derived CDR1 and CDR2 are SGHNT and YYREEE (reference sequence). V lost 0 bases to trimming and J lost 0 bases; unmatched junction nucleotides: 5. The CDR3 DNA follows: TGTGCCAGCAGCTTGGGAGTGACAGGGCTGAACACTGAAGCTTTCTTT. Translation: CASSLGVTGLNTEAFF.

This clonotype was seen more than once but under ten times. The V call is TRBV10-3, the J call TRBJ2-2, with a possible D match to TRBD2 (5 bases). The V gene lost 7 bases and the J gene lost 5 bases, with 17 bases spanning the gap. The germline V gene has CDR1 ENHRY and CDR2 SYGVKD. The CDR3 totals 15 residues. The CDR3 coding sequence is TGTGCCATCACTTCGACGGGGTGGAAGACCGGGGAGCTGTTTTTT. It encodes CAITSTGWKTGELFF.

This clonotype was counted at least ten times. This chain links TRBV11-2 with TRBJ2-7; perhaps TRBD1 as D (6 bases). With 2 bases removed from V and 5 bases from J, the gap between germline ends came to 19 bases. Germline V lookup: CDR1 SGHAT, CDR2 FQNNGV. The CDR3 is 16 amino acids. The CDR3 spells CASSLLRRRQEDEQYF. CDR3 sequence (DNA): TGTGCCAGCAGCTTACTAAGGCGCCGACAGGAGGACGAGCAGTACTTC.

This clonotype has just a few counts. The genes are TRBV6-1 and TRBJ2-7, with 7 nucleotides matching TRBD1. The CDR3 totals 15 residues. V lost 7 bases to trimming and J lost 6 bases; unmatched junction nucleotides: 15. Germline CDR1 and CDR2: MNHNS and SASEGT. CDR3 residues: CASTPDRNGPSEQYF. Written as DNA, the CDR3 is TGTGCCAGCACCCCGGACAGGAATGGACCGAGCGAGCAGTACTTC.

As for this clonotype: A junction end diverges from the germline sequence, so it may reflect a read error. CDR3 region: CTSSPGDGYTF. CDR3 nucleotides: TGTACCAGCAGTCCAGGGGATGGCTACACCTTC. The chain combines TRBV28 with TRBJ1-2, with a tentative D call TRBD1 (6 bases). This CDR3 has 11 amino acids. CDR1 is MDHEN, CDR2 SYDVKM, per germline.

This sequence joins TRBV7-1 and TRBJ1-4; a weak D match, TRBD1 (5 bases). TRBV7-1 is reported as an ORF; its role is uncertain. The V end was cut by 2 bases, the J end by 8 bases, with 12 bases between. This CDR3 is built from 14 residues. The CDR3 bases are TGTGCCAGCAGCTCACAGGGTGTTCGGGAAAAACTGTTTTTT. It is translated as CASSSQGVREKLFF.

The V gene is TRBV9, the J gene TRBJ1-5; the D is unclear. Trimming took 4 bases from V and 9 from J, leaving 14 bases between them. Germline-derived CDR1 and CDR2 are SGDLS and YYNGEE. This CDR3 comprises 13 residues. The DNA for the CDR3 is TGTGCCAGCAGCTTCGACGGTGGGCCGCCCCAGCATTTT. It specifies CASSFDGGPPQHF. Drawing the rest from reference TRBV9 and TRBJ1-5, the complete variable domain is DSGVTQTPKHLITATGQRVTLRCSPRSGDLSVYWYQQSLDQGLQFLIQYYNGEERAKGNILERFSAQQFPDLHSELNLSSLELGDSALYFCASSFDGGPPQHFGDGTRLSIL.

This clonotype was counted only a few times. The V gene is TRBV20-1, the J gene TRBJ2-1; the match to TRBD2 covers 7 bases. This CDR3 has 17 residues. Germline CDR1 DFQATT, CDR2 SNEGSKA (reference sequence). The trim removed 0 bases at V and 2 bases at J, leaving 10 bases unmatched. The CDR3 spells CSARDWVGGSTYNEQFF. CDR3 DNA sequence: TGCAGTGCTAGAGATTGGGTAGGCGGGAGTACCTACAATGAGCAGTTCTTC.

This clonotype came up a few times. CDR3 nucleotide sequence: TGCGCCAGCAGCTTGGAGCCACTAGGGGGCTACGAGCAGTACTTC. This sequence encodes CASSLEPLGGYEQYF. This chain links TRBV5-1 with TRBJ2-7; tentative D call: TRBD1 (6 bases). Germline V CDR1 and CDR2: SGHRS, YFSETQ. Trimming took off 0 bases at V and 3 bases at J, with 13 bases between the two ends. The CDR3 spans 15 residues.

CDR3 bases: TGTGCCAGCAGCTTGACCGGGCAGTCCCTCCACGATGGCTACACCTTC. Encoded protein: CASSLTGQSLHDGYTF. This chain uses TRBV9 with TRBJ1-2; D ambiguous. Trimming took off 4 bases at V and 6 bases at J, with 22 bases between the two ends. This CDR3 spans 16 amino acids. Germline V gene sequence: CDR1 SGDLS, CDR2 YYNGEE.

This clonotype has ten or more counts. The rearrangement joins TRBV2 to TRBJ1-5, with D unclear. The CDR3 runs to 13 residues. With 6 bases removed from V and 5 bases from J, the gap between germline ends came to 11 bases. Germline lookup yields CDR1 SNHLY and CDR2 FYNNEI. The CDR3 DNA reads TGTGCCAGCAGGGTCTTTGGGGATCAGCCCCAGCATTTT. Translated: CASRVFGDQPQHF.

In this sample, this clonotype turned up a few times. The rearrangement links TRBV28 to TRBJ2-5; 7 bases agree with TRBD1. This CDR3 is built from 14 residues. V trimming: 3 bases; J trimming: 2 bases; junction bases outside the gene matches: 3. Germline V gene lookup returns CDR1 MDHEN and CDR2 SYDVKM. CDR3 in DNA: TGTGCCAGCAGTTTGGGACAGATGCAAGAGACCCAGTACTTC. The encoded protein is CASSLGQMQETQYF.

Concerning this clonotype: Relative to the germline gene, one junction end is altered; a read error may explain this. The V call is TRBV6-2 or TRBV6-3, the J call TRBJ1-1; D ambiguous. CDR1 and CDR2 (germline): MNHEY, SVGEGT. The CDR3 has 19 amino acids. CDR3 nucleotide sequence: TGTGCCAGCAGTGAAGTATCAACATACTTTTCTTCAGTGAACACTGAAGCTTCCTTT. This sequence encodes CASSEVSTYFSSVNTEASF.

This chain uses TRBV2 with TRBJ2-3; 13 nucleotides match TRBD2. The CDR3 has 17 residues. The ends lost 7 bases at V and 0 bases at J; junction bases unmatched: 7. Germline lookup yields CDR1 SNHLY and CDR2 FYNNEI. The CDR3: CASIERTSGSSTDTQYF. In DNA form, the CDR3 reads TGTGCCAGCATCGAAAGGACTAGCGGGAGTAGCACAGATACGCAGTATTTT.

This clonotype was counted at least ten times. The CDR3 DNA reads TGTGCCAGCAGCTTAGGAGCGGAATACGAGCAGTACTTC. It translates to CASSLGAEYEQYF. V gene TRBV11-2 combines with J gene TRBJ2-7; possibly TRBD2 for D (5 bases). V was clipped by 1 base and J by 4 bases, with 8 bases between them. The CDR3 is made up of 13 amino acids. Germline lookup yields CDR1 SGHAT and CDR2 FQNNGV.

The genes are TRBV20-1 and TRBJ1-4; 7 bases align to TRBD1. V lost 5 bases, J lost 0 bases, and 3 bases stayed unmatched. The CDR3 has 14 residues. The germline V gene encodes CDR1 DFQATT and CDR2 SNEGSKA (reference sequence). CDR3 nucleotides: TGCAGTGCTCCCGACAGGGCAACTAATGAAAAACTGTTTTTT. This gives the protein CSAPDRATNEKLFF.

This clonotype was seen at least ten times. This chain joins TRBV27 and TRBJ2-7; unclear D gene. The germline V and J ends were trimmed by 0 bases and 7 bases, with 10 bases remaining between them. CDR1 MNHEY and CDR2 SMNVEV come from the germline V gene (reference sequence). The CDR3 spans 13 residues. The CDR3 region has the DNA TGTGCCAGCAGTTTATCGGAGTCCCCTGAGCAGTACTTC. Encoded protein: CASSLSESPEQYF.

This chain joins TRBV25-1 and TRBJ1-2, with D perhaps matching TRBD1 (5 bases). In germline, CDR1 is MGHDK, CDR2 SYGVNS. The CDR3 contains 12 residues. V gave up 8 bases and J gave up 2 bases, with 9 bases separating them. The CDR3 nucleotides are TGTGCCAGCGCCGGGGACAACTATGGCTACACCTTC. Amino acid sequence: CASAGDNYGYTF.

The chain combines TRBV28 with TRBJ1-5; D gene unclear. Germline values: CDR1 MDHEN, CDR2 SYDVKM. V lost 7 bases and J lost 4, with 8 bases in between. The CDR3 has 12 residues. The CDR3 DNA is TGTGCCAGCAATCCGGAAAATCAGCCCCAGCATTTT. Translation gives CASNPENQPQHF.